A selection of T cell receptor beta chains follows, all from one sample in a study of shared clonotypes between healthy human individuals. The table came from immunoSEQ multiplex PCR; TCRdb's copy has only in-frame clones and leaves some out. The sample gives some 200,000 clones, around 63% of which show up once; 10% is in the top ten. The sequenced sample was memory CD4+ T cells sorted from blood. The origin of the receptors is a man aged 30 to 39 in good health. CDR3s include the opening cysteine and the closing phenylalanine or tryptophan. D genes are given only for firm matches.

>TRBV6-5|NA
CASSSEGGFNQPQHF
>TRBV4-1|TRBD2
CASSQVQGLAAYF
>TRBV4-3|TRBD2
CASSHSLAENNEQFF
>TRBV10-1|NA
CASSEPGITEAFF
>TRBV10-1|NA
CASSLDLSYEQYF
>TRBV27|TRBD1
CASSLTPPWDRVHPSQPQHF
>TRBV5-1|TRBD1
CASSLGQGAGELFF
>TRBV28|NA
CASSPPSEKLFF
>TRBV11-3|NA
CASSSMRGGRSQF
>TRBV2|NA
CASSERISYEQYF
>TRBV11-2|NA
CASSLSGGGYEQYF
>TRBV7-9|TRBD2
CASSLGSGRLNEQFF
>TRBV10-2|NA
CASGSQTNTGELFF
>TRBV6-5|NA
CASSAYYQRLPHF
>TRBV7-6|NA
CASSPKGISTDTQYF
>TRBV7-9|TRBD1
CASSPRDSPYEKLFF